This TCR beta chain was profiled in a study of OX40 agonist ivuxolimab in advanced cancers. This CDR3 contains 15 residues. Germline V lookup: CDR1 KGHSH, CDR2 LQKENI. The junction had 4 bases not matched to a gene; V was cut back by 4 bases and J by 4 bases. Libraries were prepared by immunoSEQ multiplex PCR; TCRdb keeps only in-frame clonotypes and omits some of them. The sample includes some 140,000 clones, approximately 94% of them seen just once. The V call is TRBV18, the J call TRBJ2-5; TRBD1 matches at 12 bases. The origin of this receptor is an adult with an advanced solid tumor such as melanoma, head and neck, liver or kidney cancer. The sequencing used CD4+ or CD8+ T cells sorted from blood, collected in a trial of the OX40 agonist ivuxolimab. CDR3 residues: CASSRDRGPGETQYF. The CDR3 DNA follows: TGTGCCAGCTCACGGGACAGGGGGCCTGGAGAGACCCAGTACTTC.